These 14 T cell receptor beta chains came from one sample sequenced in a study of blood T cell repertoires in COVID-19. Repertoires were generated with immunoSEQ multiplex PCR, while TCRdb's copy carries only in-frame clones and drops some. The sample shows fewer than 250,000 clones, about 90% of them seen only once. The specimen was peripheral blood. All receptors derive from a man aged 55-75 years with COVID-19, enrolled during active disease.

This clone was seen once. The chain uses TRBV28 and TRBJ1-2; possibly TRBD1 for D (6 bases). Germline assignment: CDR1 MDHEN and CDR2 SYDVKM. The CDR3 loop spans 15 amino acids. V was trimmed by 10 bases and J by 8 bases, leaving 26 bases between them. The CDR3, as DNA: TGTGCCACCAACTCCTTTAGACAGGCGCTGGGAGGCTACACCTTC. This codes for CATNSFRQALGGYTF.

This chain connects TRBV30 to TRBJ1-1; D gene uncertain. CDR1 GTSNPN and CDR2 SVGIG come from the germline V gene (reference sequence). The CDR3 covers 14 residues. Trimming removed 0 bases from V and 5 bases from J, with 13 bases in between. Here the CDR3 reads CAWSVRGVRTEAFF. In DNA, the CDR3 is TGTGCCTGGAGTGTACGGGGAGTACGGACTGAAGCTTTCTTT.

V usage is TRBV27 and J usage is TRBJ1-2; 12 nucleotides align to TRBD1. The CDR3 extends over 15 amino acids. The V gene's germline CDR1 is MNHEY and CDR2 SMNVEV (reference sequence). The ends lost 2 bases at V and 6 bases at J; junction bases unmatched: 4. The CDR3 DNA is TGTGCCAGCAGTTTAAAGGGACAGGGGGCGAATGGCTACACCTTC. It specifies CASSLKGQGANGYTF.

This clone was seen once. V usage is TRBV7-2 and J usage is TRBJ2-3; unclear D gene. The CDR3 loop spans 13 amino acids. V was clipped by 5 bases and J by 10 bases, with 16 bases between them. CDR1 and CDR2 from the germline V gene are SGHTA and FQGNSA. The CDR3 is CASSTQERNAQYF. For the CDR3, the DNA is TGTGCCAGCAGCACGCAGGAAAGGAATGCGCAGTATTTT.

The chain uses TRBV5-1 and TRBJ2-1; D is possibly TRBD2 (7 bases). This CDR3 is 17 amino acids long. Trimming took off 1 base at V and 5 bases at J, with 19 bases between the two ends. The V gene's germline CDR1 is SGHRS and CDR2 YFSETQ. The CDR3 protein is CASSLWGGGRRNNEQFF. In DNA form, the CDR3 reads TGCGCCAGCAGCTTGTGGGGAGGGGGAAGGCGGAACAATGAGCAGTTCTTC.

The chain is built from TRBV6-2 or TRBV6-3 and TRBJ1-2; 9 bases match TRBD1. The V and J ends lost 4 bases and 5 bases, in that order; junction bases with no gene match: 11. Looked up from germline, CDR1 is MNHEY and CDR2 is SVGEGT. The CDR3 runs to 16 residues. CDR3 residues: CASSSRDRDPTYGYTF. CDR3 nucleotides: TGTGCCAGCAGTTCTCGGGACAGGGACCCAACGTATGGCTACACCTTC.

The chain links TRBV6-5 to TRBJ2-7, with 9 bases fitting TRBD1. With 6 bases clipped from V and 1 base from J, the junction kept 7 bases outside the gene matches. CDR1 MNHEY and CDR2 SVGAGI come from the germline V gene. There are 15 residues in the CDR3. The CDR3, as DNA: TGTGCCAGCAGCCCGGGACAGGGTCGGTCCTACGAGCAGTACTTC. It is translated as CASSPGQGRSYEQYF.

V gene TRBV15 combines with J gene TRBJ1-5; weak D call: TRBD1 (5 bases). Germline CDR1 LNHNV, CDR2 YYDKDF (reference sequence). This CDR3 has 15 amino acids. The ends were cut back, 5 bases at V and 0 bases at J, with 11 bases in the middle. In DNA form, the CDR3 reads TGTGCCACCAGCCTGGACATAAATAGCAATCAGCCCCAGCATTTT. Its protein product is CATSLDINSNQPQHF. The whole variable domain, remainder taken from reference TRBV15 and TRBJ1-5, is DAMVIQNPRYQVTQFGKPVTLSCSQTLNHNVMYWYQQKSSQAPKLLFHYYDKDFNNEADTPDNFQSRRPNTSFCFLDIRSPGLGDTAMYLCATSLDINSNQPQHFGDGTRLSIL.

The J gene is TRBJ1-2, the V gene TRBV6-2 or TRBV6-3; no clear D. The CDR3 consists of 14 residues. Germline loops: CDR1 MNHEY, CDR2 SVGEGT. Trimming shortened V by 5 bases and J by 1 base, and 11 bases separated the two germline ends. The CDR3, as DNA: TGTGCCAGCAGTAAGGACGGGATTAACTATGGCTACACCTTC. This codes for CASSKDGINYGYTF.

This clone showed up just once. The rearrangement joins TRBV9 to TRBJ2-1; 9 nucleotides match TRBD2. Germline CDR1 and CDR2: SGDLS and YYNGEE. Losses at the gene ends were 0 bases for V and 0 bases for J; bases not matched to a gene: 4. The CDR3 has 17 residues. CDR3 region: CASSVEEAGGSYNEQFF. The CDR3 DNA reads as TGTGCCAGCAGCGTAGAGGAAGCGGGGGGCTCCTACAATGAGCAGTTCTTC.

This chain connects TRBV13 to TRBJ2-3; maybe TRBD1 (5 bases). Trimming took 5 bases from V and 0 from J, leaving 15 bases between them. The CDR3 is made up of 16 amino acids. Germline-derived CDR1 and CDR2 are PRHDT and FYEKMQ (reference sequence). The CDR3 DNA follows: TGTGCCAGCAGCCCCGGACACCCTACTAGCACAGATACGCAGTATTTT. It is translated as CASSPGHPTSTDTQYF.

The chain joins TRBV2 to TRBJ1-5; possibly TRBD1 for D (6 bases). Germline CDR1 is SNHLY and CDR2 is FYNNEI. Trimming stripped 3 bases from V and 11 bases from J, with 17 bases between. CDR3 length: 14 residues. CDR3 sequence: CASSEDSFKLAQHF. The CDR3 coding sequence is TGTGCCAGCAGTGAGGACAGTTTCAAGTTAGCCCAGCATTTT.

This chain links TRBV14 with TRBJ2-3; D is possibly TRBD1 (6 bases). The CDR3 is 15 amino acids. Trimming removed 3 bases at V and 1 base at J, with 11 bases between. Germline CDR1 reads SGHDN; CDR2 reads FVKESK. CDR3 in DNA: TGTGCCAGCAGCCATCCCGACAGGCGCACAGATACGCAGTATTTT. Translation: CASSHPDRRTDTQYF.

V is TRBV27 and J is TRBJ2-7; D perhaps matches TRBD2 (5 bases). V gave up 4 bases and J gave up 4 bases, with 17 bases separating them. The CDR3 is 15 amino acids. Germline V lookup: CDR1 MNHEY, CDR2 SMNVEV (reference sequence). The CDR3 DNA reads as TGTGCCAGCAGTTCGCGTAGCCCGGGATATTACGAGCAGTACTTC. This translates into CASSSRSPGYYEQYF.